A selection of T cell receptor beta chains follows, all from one sample in a study of regulatory T cells in long-lasting Graves disease. TCRdb ran MiXCR on the multiplex PCR reads and lists one entry per CDR3 protein. The sample holds about 470,000 distinct CDR3 sequences, 14% to 15% seen once. These same data were also listed under a study on T cells in Graves' hyperthyroidism and ophthalmopathy.

The input for sequencing was peripheral blood mononuclear cells (PBMCs), taken at new diagnosis, from a patient treated with antithyroid drugs. These receptors were collected from a woman aged 25 to 39 with Graves disease. The CDR3 runs from the conserved cysteine through the conserved F or W. D genes are given only for firm matches. Some rows have no size entry. The others give once, few or many, or a class for an expanded clone.

CDR3 protein,CDR3 DNA,D gene,V gene,J gene,CDR3 length,clone size
CASSLRVSGNTIYF,TGTGCCAGCAGTTTACGTGTCTCTGGAAACACCATATATTTT,.,TRBV12-3/TRBV12-4,TRBJ1-3,14,many
CASSPPTSTGELFF,TGTGCCAGCAGTCCGCCTACTAGCACCGGGGAGCTGTTTTTT,.,TRBV6-1,TRBJ2-2,14,.
CASGTVMNTEAFF,TGTGCCAGTGGGACCGTAATGAACACTGAAGCTTTCTTT,.,TRBV19,TRBJ1-1,13,few
CAGKEGGQPQHF,TGTGCCGGCAAGGAGGGTGGTCAGCCCCAGCATTTT,.,TRBV12-3/TRBV12-4,TRBJ1-5,12,.
CASSQGLALGGTQYF,TGTGCCAGCAGCCAAGGTCTCGCGCTCGGAGGGACCCAGTACTTC,.,TRBV14,TRBJ2-5,15,.
CASSLRGPGTPGTGNYGYTF,TGTGCCAGCAGTTTAAGGGGGCCCGGGACTCCCGGGACGGGGAACTATGGCTACACCTTC,TRBD1,TRBV27,TRBJ1-2,20,many
CASSIGGEHSPLHF,TGTGCCAGCAGCATTGGGGGGGAACATTCACCCCTCCACTTT,.,TRBV7-2,TRBJ1-6,14,few
CASSPRLGSNQPQHF,TGTGCCAGCAGCCCCCGGTTGGGCAGCAATCAGCCCCAGCATTTT,.,TRBV11-2,TRBJ1-5,15,.
CSVEVWTGGFYGYTF,TGCAGCGTTGAAGTGTGGACAGGGGGTTTCTATGGCTACACCTTC,TRBD1,TRBV29-1,TRBJ1-2,15,many
CATSRGDSHYEQYF,TGTGCCACCAGCCGAGGGGACTCTCACTACGAGCAGTACTTC,.,TRBV15,TRBJ2-7,14,few
CASSLLWAVGSYNEQFF,TGTGCCAGCAGCTTGTTGTGGGCTGTAGGCTCCTACAATGAGCAGTTCTTC,.,TRBV5-4,TRBJ2-1,17,few
CSARPFGRSYNEQFF,TGCAGTGCTAGACCGTTCGGGAGGTCCTACAATGAGCAGTTCTTC,TRBD2,TRBV20-1,TRBJ2-1,15,many
CASSGLPTEAFF,TGTGCCAGCAGTGGACTACCCACTGAAGCTTTCTTT,.,TRBV6-2/TRBV6-3,TRBJ1-1,12,few
CASSLEEGFDTQYF,TGTGCCAGCAGCCTCGAGGAAGGGTTCGATACGCAGTATTTT,.,TRBV5-1,TRBJ2-3,14,many
CAWSVGLAGTGELFF,TGTGCCTGGAGTGTGGGCCTAGCGGGGACCGGGGAGCTGTTTTTT,TRBD2,TRBV30,TRBJ2-2,15,many
CASSQLTGGIYEQYF,TGCGCCAGCAGCCAACTTACGGGAGGGATCTACGAGCAGTACTTC,TRBD2,TRBV5-1,TRBJ2-7,15,few
CASTSQAYEQYF,TGTGCCAGTACCTCTCAGGCCTACGAGCAGTACTTC,.,TRBV19,TRBJ2-7,12,.
CASSFSPSLLGGGENNEQFF,TGTGCCAGCAGTTTCTCTCCATCCCTACTAGGCGGGGGGGAGAACAATGAGCAGTTCTTC,TRBD2,TRBV28,TRBJ2-1,20,many
CASSKEVHYGYTF,TGTGCCAGTAGTAAGGAGGTCCACTATGGCTACACCTTC,.,TRBV19,TRBJ1-2,13,many
CASSVEGGSEQYF,TGTGCCAGCAGCGTAGAAGGGGGTAGTGAGCAGTACTTC,.,TRBV6-4,TRBJ2-7,13,many
CASSLGQLYEQYF,TGTGCCAGCAGTTTAGGACAGCTCTACGAGCAGTACTTC,.,TRBV28,TRBJ2-7,13,many
CASSAARTGTYNEQFF,TGTGCCAGCAGCGCGGCTAGGACAGGAACCTACAATGAGCAGTTCTTC,TRBD1,TRBV5-4,TRBJ2-1,16,few
CASSSLDRGGTDTQYF,TGTGCCAGCAGCTCGCTGGACAGGGGAGGAACAGATACGCAGTATTTT,TRBD1,TRBV11-2,TRBJ2-3,16,many
CATSEPGRQPQHF,TGTGCCACCAGTGAGCCAGGGCGGCAGCCCCAGCATTTT,.,TRBV24-1,TRBJ1-5,13,.
CASSLGGSQGQETQYF,TGTGCCAGCAGCTTGGGTGGATCCCAGGGCCAAGAGACCCAGTACTTC,.,TRBV5-4,TRBJ2-5,16,few
CASSEDRGTGGYTF,TGTGCCAGCAGTGAAGATCGGGGGACGGGGGGCTACACCTTC,.,TRBV6-2/TRBV6-3,TRBJ1-2,14,.
CASSSVPETEAFF,TGTGCCAGCAGCTCCGTACCGGAGACTGAAGCTTTCTTT,.,TRBV13,TRBJ1-1,13,.